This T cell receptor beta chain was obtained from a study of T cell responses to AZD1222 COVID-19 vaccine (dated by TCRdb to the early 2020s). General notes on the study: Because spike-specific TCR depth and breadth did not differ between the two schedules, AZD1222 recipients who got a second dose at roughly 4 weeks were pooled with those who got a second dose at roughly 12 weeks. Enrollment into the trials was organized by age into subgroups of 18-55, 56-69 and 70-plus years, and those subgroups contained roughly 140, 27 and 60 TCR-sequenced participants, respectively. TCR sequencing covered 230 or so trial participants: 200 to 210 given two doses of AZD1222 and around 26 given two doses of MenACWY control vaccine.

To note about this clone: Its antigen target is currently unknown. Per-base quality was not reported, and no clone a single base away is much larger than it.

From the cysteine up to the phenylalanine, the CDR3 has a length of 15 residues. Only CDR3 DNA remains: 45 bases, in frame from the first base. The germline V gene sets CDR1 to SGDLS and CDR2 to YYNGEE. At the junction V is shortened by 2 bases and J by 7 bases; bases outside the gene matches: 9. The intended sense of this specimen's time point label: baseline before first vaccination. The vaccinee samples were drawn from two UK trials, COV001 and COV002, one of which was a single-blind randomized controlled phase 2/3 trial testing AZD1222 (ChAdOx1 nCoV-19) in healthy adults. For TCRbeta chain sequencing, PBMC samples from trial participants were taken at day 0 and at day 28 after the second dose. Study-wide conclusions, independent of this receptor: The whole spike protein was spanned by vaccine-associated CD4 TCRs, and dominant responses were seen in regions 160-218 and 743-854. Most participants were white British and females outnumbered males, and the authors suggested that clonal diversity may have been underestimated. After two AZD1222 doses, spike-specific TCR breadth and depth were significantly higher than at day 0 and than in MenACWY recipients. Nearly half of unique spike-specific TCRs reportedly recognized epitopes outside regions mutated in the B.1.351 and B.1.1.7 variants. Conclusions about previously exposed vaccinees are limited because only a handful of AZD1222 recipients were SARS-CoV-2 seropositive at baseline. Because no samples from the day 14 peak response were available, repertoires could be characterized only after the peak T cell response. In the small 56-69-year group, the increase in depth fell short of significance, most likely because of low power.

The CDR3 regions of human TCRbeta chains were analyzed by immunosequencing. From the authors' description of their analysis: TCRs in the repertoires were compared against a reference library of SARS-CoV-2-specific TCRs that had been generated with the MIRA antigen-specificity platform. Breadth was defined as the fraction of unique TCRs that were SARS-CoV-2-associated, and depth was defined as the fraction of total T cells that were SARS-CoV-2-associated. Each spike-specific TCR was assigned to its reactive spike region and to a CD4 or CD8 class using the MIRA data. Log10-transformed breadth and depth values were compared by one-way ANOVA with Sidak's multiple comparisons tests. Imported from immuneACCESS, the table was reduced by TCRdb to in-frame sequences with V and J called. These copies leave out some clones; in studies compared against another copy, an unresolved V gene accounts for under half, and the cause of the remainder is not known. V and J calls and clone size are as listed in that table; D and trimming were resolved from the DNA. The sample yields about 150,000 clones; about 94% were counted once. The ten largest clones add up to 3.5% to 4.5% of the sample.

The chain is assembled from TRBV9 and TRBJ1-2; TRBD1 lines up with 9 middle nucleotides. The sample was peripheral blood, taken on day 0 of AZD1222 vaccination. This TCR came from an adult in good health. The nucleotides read TGTGCCAGCAGCGTCCAACCGGGACAGGGTTTTGGCTACACCTTC. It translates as CASSVQPGQGFGYTF.